This T cell receptor beta chain stems from a study of blood T cell repertoires in COVID-19. In the study overall: PBMCs, B-cell-depleted T cells, or T cells provided the cDNA or gDNA that made up the material.

How the authors handled the data: Scientists estimated how many nucleated cells there were by amplifying reference gene primers. Sequenced by immunoSEQ multiplex PCR; TCRdb stores in-frame clones only, minus some. That table furnishes V, J and clone size, whereas the DNA furnished D and trimming. The table records roughly 130,000 clones, approximately 80% of them present only once. The sequenced sample was peripheral blood. This sequence originates from a man aged 65 to 85 with acute or convalescent COVID-19.

CDR3 coding DNA: TGTGCCAGCAGCTTACAGGGGGAAACACCCCTCCACTTT. It is translated as CASSLQGETPLHF. The rearrangement links TRBV5-8 to TRBJ1-6; 8 nucleotides line up with TRBD1. This CDR3 comprises 13 residues. The ends lost 2 bases at V and 11 bases at J; junction bases unmatched: 3. Germline V lookup: CDR1 SGHTS, CDR2 YDEGEE.